These 14 T cell receptor beta chains were all obtained from the same sample, sequenced in a study of beta chain features in type 1 diabetes. Whole-study results and caveats: Shorter TCRB CDR3s, moderately but significantly so, were found in Type 1 diabetes patients in all four CD4+ subsets.

Their antigen targets remain unknown. Expressed TCRB transcripts were sequenced after all isolated RNA was converted to cDNA. Sequencing used immunoSEQ multiplex PCR; TCRdb keeps in-frame clones, though not all of them. The sample lists around 250,000 clones, roughly 25% seen once, with roughly 0.011% in the top ten. Sequenced input: naive CD4+ T cells from blood. Receptors were obtained from a young woman with type 1 diabetes.

The V and J genes are TRBV5-1 and TRBJ2-5; D possibly corresponds to TRBD2 (5 bases). Germline CDR1 reads SGHRS; CDR2 reads YFSETQ. The CDR3 consists of 14 residues. Trimming left V 5 bases short and J 1 base short, with 12 bases between. The CDR3 loop reads CASSREGLQETQYF. CDR3 DNA: TGCGCCAGCAGTCGGGAAGGACTCCAAGAGACCCAGTACTTC.

V usage is TRBV6-6 and J usage is TRBJ2-5, with TRBD2 as a possible D gene (6 bases). The ends were cut back, 5 bases at V and 1 base at J, with 14 bases in the middle. The CDR3 sequence is 15 residues long. Germline V lookup: CDR1 MNHNY, CDR2 SVGAGI (reference sequence). The CDR3: CASSPGEVFQETQYF. CDR3 nucleotides: TGTGCCAGCAGTCCCGGGGAGGTATTCCAAGAGACCCAGTACTTC.

The V call is TRBV4-1, the J call TRBJ2-2; no reliable D call. The CDR3 covers 12 residues. Germline V gives CDR1 MGHRA, CDR2 YSYEKL. V was clipped by 4 bases and J by 4 bases, with 4 bases between them. CDR3 in amino acids: CASSPITGELFF. CDR3 DNA: TGCGCCAGCAGCCCCATCACCGGGGAGCTGTTTTTT.

This clone showed up just a few times. This chain uses TRBV4-2 with TRBJ2-5; 9 bases align to TRBD1. Germline V gene sequence: CDR1 LGHNA, CDR2 YNFKEQ. The CDR3 runs to 16 residues. With 0 bases clipped from V and 3 bases from J, the junction kept 5 bases outside the gene matches. CDR3 region: CASSQETWDREETQYF. The CDR3, as DNA: TGTGCCAGCAGCCAAGAGACATGGGACAGGGAAGAGACCCAGTACTTC.

The chain joins TRBV9 to TRBJ2-1, with 12 bases aligning to TRBD2. The V gene end was trimmed by 0 bases and the J gene end by 8 bases; junction bases not matched to a gene: 9. Germline CDR1 is SGDLS and CDR2 is YYNGEE. This CDR3 contains 17 residues. CDR3 nucleotides: TGTGCCAGCAGCGTAGGTCGACTAGCGGGAGCAGGGGATGAGCAGTTCTTC. It translates to CASSVGRLAGAGDEQFF.

The chain combines TRBV29-1 with TRBJ1-2, with a tentative D call TRBD1 (5 bases). Germline lookup yields CDR1 SQVTM and CDR2 ANQGSEA. Between the trimmed V and J ends, which lost 7 bases and 4 bases, there was a span of 16 bases. The CDR3 totals 13 residues. The CDR3 DNA follows: TGCAGCGCCTCCAAAGAAGACAGCTATGGCTACACCTTC. Translation: CSASKEDSYGYTF. Based on the CDR3 plus reference TRBV29-1 and TRBJ1-2, the full variable domain is SAVISQKPSRDICQRGTSLTIQCQVDSQVTMMFWYRQQPGQSLTLIATANQGSEATYESGFVIDKFPISRPNLTFSTLTVSNMSPEDSSIYLCSASKEDSYGYTFGSGTRLTVV.

The chain joins TRBV11-2 to TRBJ1-2; a possible D gene is TRBD1 (5 bases). The CDR3 is 14 amino acids. Trimming pared 4 bases from V and 7 bases from J, leaving 16 bases between. CDR1 and CDR2 (germline): SGHAT, FQNNGV. As DNA, the CDR3 is TGTGCCAGCAGCTCCATTGGGAGGGGTTTTGGCTACACCTTC. Translating it yields CASSSIGRGFGYTF.

A note on this clone: Sequence at one end of the junction differs from germline and may be a read error. This chain uses TRBV6-1 with TRBJ2-7, with 7 bases matching TRBD2. The CDR3 is made up of 11 amino acids. The germline gives CDR1 MNHNS, CDR2 SASEGT. CDR3 loop: CASSGLAAPLF. The DNA for the CDR3 is TGTGCCAGCAGTGGCCTAGCGGCGCCTCTCTTC.

This clone was seen a few times. The chain carries TRBV27 and TRBJ2-2; D is possibly TRBD1 (5 bases). CDR1 MNHEY and CDR2 SMNVEV come from the germline V gene (reference sequence). The CDR3 loop spans 13 amino acids. V was clipped by 6 bases and J by 5 bases, with 10 bases between them. This CDR3 is CASRGRATGELFF. In DNA form, the CDR3 reads TGTGCCAGCAGGGGCAGGGCGACCGGGGAGCTGTTTTTT.

The rearrangement uses TRBV5-1 and TRBJ2-7; possible D gene TRBD2, 7 bases. The CDR3 extends over 14 amino acids. CDR1 and CDR2 (germline): SGHRS, YFSETQ. V lost 2 bases to trimming and J lost 5 bases, with 14 bases between them. CDR3 in DNA: TGCGCCAGCAGCTTAGGGGGGAGGGCCGACGAGCAGTACTTC. Residues: CASSLGGRADEQYF.

This clone was seen a few times. This chain connects TRBV18 to TRBJ2-3; 11 bases match TRBD2. V was pared by 3 bases and J by 6 bases, with 8 bases of the junction left unmatched. This CDR3 contains 16 residues. The germline V gene has CDR1 KGHSH and CDR2 LQKENI. This CDR3 is CASSPTSGSLSDTQYF. DNA of the CDR3: TGTGCCAGCTCACCTACTAGCGGGAGTCTCTCGGATACGCAGTATTTT. Full variable domain (rest looked up from reference TRBV18 and TRBJ2-3): NAGVMQNPRHLVRRRGQEARLRCSPMKGHSHVYWYRQLPEEGLKFMVYLQKENIIDESGMPKERFSAEFPKEGPSILRIQQVVRGDSAAYFCASSPTSGSLSDTQYFGPGTRLTVL.

A word on this clone: The junction differs from germline at one of its ends, possibly a read error. The CDR3 sequence is CASSALTTGQETQYF. The CDR3 DNA is TGTGCTAGCAGCGCCCTCACAACGGGACAAGAGACCCAGTACTTC. The gene calls are TRBV7-7 and TRBJ2-5; possibly TRBD2 for D (5 bases). The CDR3 runs 15 residues. Germline lookup yields CDR1 SSHAT and CDR2 FNYEAQ (reference sequence).

The chain is built from TRBV11-2 and TRBJ2-3; D is unclear. The germline CDR1 and CDR2 sequences are SGHAT and FQNNGV. CDR3 size: 13 residues. Trimming shortened V by 5 bases and J by 1 base, and 7 bases separated the two germline ends. The CDR3 nucleotides read TGTGCCAGCAGCGGCCCACGCACAGATACGCAGTATTTT. Its translation: CASSGPRTDTQYF.

This clone has more than one count but fewer than ten. The rearrangement uses TRBV29-1 and TRBJ2-7; TRBD1 agrees at 10 bases. The trim removed 4 bases at V and 4 bases at J, leaving 4 bases unmatched. This CDR3 is built from 13 residues. Germline V gene sequence: CDR1 SQVTM, CDR2 ANQGSEA. The CDR3 reads CSVGDRGGYEQYF. The CDR3 region has the DNA TGCAGCGTTGGGGACAGGGGAGGTTACGAGCAGTACTTC.